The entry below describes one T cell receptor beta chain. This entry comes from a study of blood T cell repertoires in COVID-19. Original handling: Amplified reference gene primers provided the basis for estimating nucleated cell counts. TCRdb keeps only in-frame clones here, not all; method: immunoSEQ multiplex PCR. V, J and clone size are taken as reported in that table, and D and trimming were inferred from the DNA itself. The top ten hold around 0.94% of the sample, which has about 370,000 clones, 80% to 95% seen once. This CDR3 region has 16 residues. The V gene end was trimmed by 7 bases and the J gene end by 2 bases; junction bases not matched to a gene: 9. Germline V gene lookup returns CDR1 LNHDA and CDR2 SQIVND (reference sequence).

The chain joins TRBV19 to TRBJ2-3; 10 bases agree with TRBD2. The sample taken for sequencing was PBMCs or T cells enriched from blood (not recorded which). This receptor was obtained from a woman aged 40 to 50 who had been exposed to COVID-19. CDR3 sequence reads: CASTLTGLADTDTQYF. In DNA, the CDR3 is TGTGCCAGTACCCTGACCGGACTAGCGGACACAGATACGCAGTATTTT.